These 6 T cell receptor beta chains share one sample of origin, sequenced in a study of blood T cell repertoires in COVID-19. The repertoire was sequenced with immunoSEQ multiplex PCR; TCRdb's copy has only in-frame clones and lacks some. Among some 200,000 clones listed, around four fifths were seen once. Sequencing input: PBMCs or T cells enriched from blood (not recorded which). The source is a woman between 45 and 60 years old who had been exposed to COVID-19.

This CDR3 is CASRKARESGYGYTF. As DNA, the CDR3 is TGTGCCTCGAGAAAGGCGAGGGAGTCGGGCTATGGCTACACCTTC. V is TRBV30 and J is TRBJ1-2; D remains ambiguous. This CDR3 has 15 amino acids. Germline lookup yields CDR1 GTSNPN and CDR2 SVGIG (reference sequence). V was cut by 7 bases and J by 4 bases, with 22 bases left in between.

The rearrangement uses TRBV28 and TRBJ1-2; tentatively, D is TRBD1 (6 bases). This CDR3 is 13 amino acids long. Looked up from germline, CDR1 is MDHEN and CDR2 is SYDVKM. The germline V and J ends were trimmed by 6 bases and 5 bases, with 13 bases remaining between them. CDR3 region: CASRAGTSYGYTF. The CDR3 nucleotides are TGTGCCAGCAGGGCCGGGACATCTTATGGCTACACCTTC.

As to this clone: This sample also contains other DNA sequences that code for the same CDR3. The CDR3, as DNA: TGTGCCAGCAGACGGAGCAGGAACACTGAAGCTTTCTTT. Its translation: CASRRSRNTEAFF. V gene TRBV28 combines with J gene TRBJ1-1; D is unresolved. The CDR3 is 13 residues long. Trimming took 6 bases from V and 1 from J, leaving 9 bases between them. Germline-derived CDR1 and CDR2 are MDHEN and SYDVKM.

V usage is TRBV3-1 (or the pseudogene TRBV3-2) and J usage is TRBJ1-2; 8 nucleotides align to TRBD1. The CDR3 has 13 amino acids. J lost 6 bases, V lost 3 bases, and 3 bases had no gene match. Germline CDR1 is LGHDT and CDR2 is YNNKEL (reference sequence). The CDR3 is CASSHSDRDGYTF. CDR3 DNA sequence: TGTGCCAGCAGCCATTCGGACAGGGATGGCTACACCTTC.

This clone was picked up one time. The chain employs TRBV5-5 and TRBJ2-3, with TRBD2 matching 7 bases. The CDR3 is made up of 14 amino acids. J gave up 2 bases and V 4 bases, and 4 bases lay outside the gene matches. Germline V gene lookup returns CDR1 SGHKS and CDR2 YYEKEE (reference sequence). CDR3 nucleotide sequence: TGTGCCAGCAGCCCCGGGACTAACACAGATACGCAGTATTTT. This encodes CASSPGTNTDTQYF.

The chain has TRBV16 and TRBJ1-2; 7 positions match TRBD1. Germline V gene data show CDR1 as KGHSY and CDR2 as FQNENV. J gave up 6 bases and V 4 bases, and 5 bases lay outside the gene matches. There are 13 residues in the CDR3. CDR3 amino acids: CASSPDRSNGYTF. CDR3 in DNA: TGTGCCAGCAGCCCGGACAGGAGCAATGGCTACACCTTC.